Reported below is one TCR beta chain. As yet, its antigen is unknown. The sample comes from a study of blood T cells in healthy people across ages. Broader study findings: Donor CMV status, an unknown factor, possibly confounded changes in expanded clonotypes.

Combining a sample-barcoded 5' primer with a J-beta primer mix, a second PCR ran for roughly 7 to 12 cycles. Sequencing recovered at least 2.5 million CDR3-containing paired-end reads from each sample. TCRdb reprocessed the 5' RACE reads with MiXCR, giving one entry per CDR3 protein. The sample holds roughly 2 million distinct CDR3 sequences, roughly 52% seen once. The CDR3 is made up of 15 amino acids. Germline V lookup: CDR1 SGDLS, CDR2 YYNGEE. The J segment lost 7 bases and the V segment lost 0 bases, leaving 2 bases of the junction unmatched. Sequencing was carried out using blood. The V and J genes are TRBV9 and TRBJ1-6; 9 bases fit TRBD1. The receptor comes from a woman aged 40 to 50 in good health. Here the CDR3 reads CASSVEGTGNSPLHF. As DNA, the CDR3 is TGTGCCAGCAGCGTAGAAGGGACAGGGAATTCACCCCTCCACTTT.